These 12 T cell receptor beta chains came from one sample sequenced in a study of cytomegalovirus exposure and HLA in healthy donors. The data were produced by immunoSEQ multiplex PCR, yet TCRdb's version contains in-frame clones alone and is incomplete. The sample yields around 150,000 clones, less than 90% seen once. Input material: PBMCs. These TCRs come from a man aged 25-45 years in good health and CMV-seropositive.

The V gene is TRBV19, the J gene TRBJ2-2, with a possible D match to TRBD2 (5 bases). The CDR3 covers 13 residues. The V gene lost 6 bases and the J gene lost 8 bases, with 13 bases spanning the gap. The germline V gene has CDR1 LNHDA and CDR2 SQIVND (reference sequence). The CDR3 reads CASSPRGIGELFF. The CDR3 DNA follows: TGTGCCAGTAGCCCCCGGGGTATTGGGGAGCTGTTTTTT.

As regards this clone: One junction end does not reproduce the germline sequence, and a read error may be involved. V and J are TRBV28 and TRBJ1-5; D gene uncertain. Germline V gives CDR1 MDHEN, CDR2 SYDVKM. The CDR3 covers 16 residues. The CDR3 here is CASSLSESISIQPQHF. In nucleotides, the CDR3 is TGTGCCAGCAGTTTATCGGAGTCAATTAGCATTCAGCCCCAGCATTTT.

The chain carries TRBV4-1 and TRBJ2-3; 8 bases agree with TRBD2. Looked up from germline, CDR1 is MGHRA and CDR2 is YSYEKL. The V and J ends lost 0 bases and 2 bases, in that order; junction bases with no gene match: 7. This CDR3 region has 17 residues. The CDR3 is CASSQEAWREVTDTQYF. CDR3 DNA: TGCGCCAGCAGCCAAGAAGCCTGGCGGGAGGTCACAGATACGCAGTATTTT.

The chain is built from TRBV28 and TRBJ2-1; possible D gene TRBD2, 5 bases. Trimming took off 6 bases at V and 2 bases at J, with 11 bases between the two ends. This CDR3 region has 14 residues. CDR1 MDHEN and CDR2 SYDVKM come from the germline V gene. CDR3 sequence: CASRARVPYNEQFF. As DNA, the CDR3 is TGTGCCAGCAGGGCGCGGGTACCCTACAATGAGCAGTTCTTC. The entire variable domain, with the rest obtained from reference TRBV28 and TRBJ2-1, is as follows: DVKVTQSSRYLVKRTGEKVFLECVQDMDHENMFWYRQDPGLGLRLIYFSYDVKMKEKGDIPEGYSVSREKKERFSLILESASTNQTSMYLCASRARVPYNEQFFGPGTRLTVL.

The V gene is TRBV11-2, the J gene TRBJ2-2, with 12 positions matching TRBD2. The ends lost 5 bases at V and 7 bases at J; junction bases unmatched: 5. CDR1 is SGHAT, CDR2 FQNNGV, per germline. The CDR3 sequence is 15 residues long. The CDR3 bases are TGTGCCAGCAGCGGACTAGCGGGACCCGGCGGGGAGCTGTTTTTT. Amino acid sequence: CASSGLAGPGGELFF.

The gene calls are TRBV5-6 and TRBJ1-2; maybe TRBD1 (5 bases). The CDR3 is 14 amino acids. Germline-derived CDR1 and CDR2 are SGHDT and YYEEEE. V lost 4 bases and J 8 bases, leaving 18 bases between the germline ends. CDR3 bases: TGTGCCAGCAGCCAGGGATTCCCCTTTCGAGGCTACACCTTC. This encodes CASSQGFPFRGYTF.

The gene calls are TRBV9 and TRBJ2-1; D possibly corresponds to TRBD2 (5 bases). Trimming shortened V by 1 base and J by 3 bases, and 11 bases separated the two germline ends. Per germline, CDR1 SGDLS and CDR2 YYNGEE. The length of the CDR3 is 15 residues. The CDR3 spells CASSVSGILYNEQFF. The CDR3 bases are TGTGCCAGCAGCGTATCCGGGATTCTCTACAATGAGCAGTTCTTC.

Concerning this clone: A much larger clone sits a single nucleotide away, making a read error possible. The chain joins TRBV5-6 to TRBJ1-5, with D maybe TRBD1 (6 bases). V gave up 1 base and J gave up 4 bases, with 6 bases separating them. The CDR3 contains 13 residues. CDR1 is SGHDT and CDR2 is YYEEEE in the germline V gene. The DNA for the CDR3 is TGTGCCAGCAGCTTGACAGGGAATCAGCCCCAGCATTTT. Amino acid sequence: CASSLTGNQPQHF.

This rearrangement joins TRBV13 to TRBJ2-5; perhaps TRBD2 as D (5 bases). V was clipped by 6 bases and J by 5 bases, with 16 bases between them. From germline, CDR1 is PRHDT and CDR2 FYEKMQ (reference sequence). The CDR3 length is 14 residues. The CDR3 bases are TGTGCCAGCAGGCTATCCGGAGGTGTCGAGACCCAGTACTTC. Translating gives CASRLSGGVETQYF.

The chain has TRBV2 and TRBJ2-7, with a weak D call TRBD1 (6 bases). Trimming removed 6 bases at V and 1 base at J, with 16 bases between. The CDR3 runs 15 residues. In germline, CDR1 is SNHLY, CDR2 FYNNEI. This CDR3 is CASRGDRPSSYEQYF. The CDR3 DNA reads TGTGCCAGCAGAGGCGACAGGCCAAGTTCCTACGAGCAGTACTTC.

This chain links TRBV19 with TRBJ2-7; D not resolved. CDR1 is LNHDA and CDR2 is SQIVND in the germline V gene (reference sequence). V was clipped by 3 bases and J by 1 base, with 10 bases between them. This CDR3 spans 14 amino acids. As DNA, the CDR3 is TGTGCCAGTAGTATCACAGTCCTATCCTACGAGCAGTACTTC. Residues: CASSITVLSYEQYF.

The CDR3 sequence is CASSFPGGPYEQYF. DNA of the CDR3: TGTGCCAGCAGCTTCCCAGGGGGGCCTTACGAGCAGTACTTC. The chain couples TRBV7-9 to TRBJ2-7; D may be TRBD1 (7 bases). The CDR3 runs to 14 residues. V lost 3 bases and J 4 bases, leaving 13 bases between the germline ends. The germline V gene has CDR1 SEHNR and CDR2 FQNEAQ (reference sequence).